This T cell receptor (beta chain) was recovered during a study of blood T cells in healthy people across ages. Primed by a sample-barcoded 5' primer and a J-beta primer mix, a second PCR proceeded for about 7 to 12 cycles. TCRdb re-called the 5' RACE reads with MiXCR, one entry per CDR3 protein. In the table there are 790,000 or so distinct CDR3 sequences, approximately 60% of which are singletons. Per germline, CDR1 WSHSY and CDR2 SAAADI. This CDR3 region has 15 residues. With 5 bases clipped from V and 7 bases from J, the junction kept 13 bases outside the gene matches. The V and J genes are TRBV10-2 and TRBJ2-7, with 8 positions matching TRBD1. Sequenced input: blood. The sequence came from a man aged 35 to 55 in good health. The CDR3: CASSSETGVRGEQYF. CDR3 in DNA: TGCGCCAGCAGTTCAGAGACAGGGGTCAGAGGGGAGCAGTACTTC.